Reported below is one T cell receptor beta chain. The data are from a study of OX40 agonist ivuxolimab in advanced cancers. Generated by immunoSEQ multiplex PCR, the TCRdb table keeps only in-frame clones and is missing some. The sample carries tens of thousands of clones, 89% recorded once. The CDR3 is 15 residues long. With 0 bases clipped from V and 8 bases from J, the junction kept 5 bases outside the gene matches. Per the germline V gene, CDR1 is SGHVS and CDR2 is FNYEAQ. Source: CD4+ or CD8+ T cells sorted from blood, taken in a trial of the OX40 agonist ivuxolimab. The chain links TRBV7-6 to TRBJ2-1; 9 bases line up with TRBD2. This TCR came from an adult with an advanced solid tumor such as melanoma, head and neck, liver or kidney cancer. The CDR3 nucleotides read TGTGCCAGCAGCTTAGCGGCGGGAGGGCCATATGAGCAGTTCTTC. It specifies CASSLAAGGPYEQFF.